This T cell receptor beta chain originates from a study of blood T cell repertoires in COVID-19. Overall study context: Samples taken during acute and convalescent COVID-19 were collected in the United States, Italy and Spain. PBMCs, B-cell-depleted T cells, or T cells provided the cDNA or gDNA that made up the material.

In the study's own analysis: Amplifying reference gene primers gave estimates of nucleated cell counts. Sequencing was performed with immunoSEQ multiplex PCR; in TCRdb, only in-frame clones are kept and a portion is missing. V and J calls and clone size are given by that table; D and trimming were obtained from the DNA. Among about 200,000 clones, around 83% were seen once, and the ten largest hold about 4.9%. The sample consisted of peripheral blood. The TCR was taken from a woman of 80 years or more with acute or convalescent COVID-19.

CDR3 residues: CAWSVRVGGTIYF. The CDR3 bases are TGTGCCTGGAGTGTACGAGTCGGCGGCACCATATATTTT. The rearrangement uses TRBV30 and TRBJ1-3, with unresolved D. V lost 0 bases and J lost 9, with 12 bases in between. This CDR3 spans 13 amino acids. Per the germline V gene, CDR1 is GTSNPN and CDR2 is SVGIG (reference sequence). Full variable domain (missing parts from reference TRBV30 and TRBJ1-3): SQTIHQWPATLVQPVGSPLSLECTVEGTSNPNLYWYRQAAGRGLQLLFYSVGIGQISSEVPQNLSASRPQDRQFILSSKKLLLSDSGFYLCAWSVRVGGTIYFGEGSWLTVV.